This entry lists 15 T cell receptor beta chains sequenced from one sample in a study of post-analysis software for immune sequencing data. Regarding the study as a whole: When patients were compared with controls, about 5 TRBV segments were more frequent, TRBV5-6, TRBV5-1 and TRBV20-1 among them.

Unique molecular identifiers were carried by the TCR beta cDNA libraries. TCRdb fed the PCR reads into MiXCR, producing one record per CDR3 protein. The sample records some 890,000 distinct CDR3 sequences, roughly half being singletons. These TCRs' antigens remain unknown. Source material: blood. The receptor source for this set is a girl aged 10 to 17 with multiple sclerosis.

The rearrangement links TRBV3-1 to TRBJ2-1; no definite D call. Germline CDR1 and CDR2: LGHDT and YNNKEL (reference sequence). The length of the CDR3 is 18 residues. V was pared by 1 base and J by 5 bases, with 21 bases between. CDR3 in amino acids: CASSQVLAWGKGNNEQFF. DNA for the CDR3: TGTGCCAGCAGCCAAGTCTTAGCCTGGGGAAAAGGCAACAATGAGCAGTTCTTC.

This CDR3 is CASSLNAGAYGYTF. CDR3 bases: TGCGCCAGCAGCTTGAACGCCGGGGCCTATGGCTACACCTTC. The chain employs TRBV5-1 and TRBJ1-2, with a weak D call TRBD1 (5 bases). V shed 1 base and J shed 4 bases, with 11 bases lying between them. Germline V gives CDR1 SGHRS, CDR2 YFSETQ. CDR3 length: 14 amino acids.

The rearrangement joins TRBV3-1 to TRBJ2-5, with 14 positions matching TRBD2. In germline, CDR1 is LGHDT, CDR2 YNNKEL (reference sequence). The V gene end was trimmed by 3 bases and the J gene end by 6 bases; junction bases not matched to a gene: 15. CDR3 length equals 19 residues. The CDR3, as DNA: TGTGCCAGCAGCCAGGCCGCGGGACTAGCGGGGGCCATACCCCAGACCCAGTACTTC. Protein product: CASSQAAGLAGAIPQTQYF.

In this sample, this clonotype turned up once. This chain uses TRBV15 with TRBJ2-4; D could derive from TRBD1 or TRBD2 (5 bases each). The CDR3 spans 15 residues. Trimming shortened V by 5 bases and J by 13 bases, and 24 bases separated the two germline ends. CDR1 is LNHNV, CDR2 YYDKDF, per germline (reference sequence). The CDR3 region has the DNA TGTGCCACCAGCGTCCCCGGGACGATCAGTGCTGAGCAGTACTTC. This encodes CATSVPGTISAEQYF.

V is TRBV5-1 and J is TRBJ2-5; D unresolved. Trimming pared 1 base from V and 5 bases from J, leaving 12 bases between. Germline values: CDR1 SGHRS, CDR2 YFSETQ. This CDR3 is 14 amino acids long. The CDR3 DNA reads as TGCGCCAGCAGCTTGTCCATTCTAGGGGAGACCCAGTACTTC. This sequence encodes CASSLSILGETQYF.

This rearrangement joins TRBV5-6 to TRBJ2-7, with D perhaps TRBD1 (7 bases). Germline CDR1 and CDR2: SGHDT and YYEEEE. V was pared by 4 bases and J by 0 bases, with 14 bases between. The CDR3 length is 15 residues. The CDR3 here is CASSVGTAGSYEQYF. The CDR3, as DNA: TGTGCCAGCAGCGTCGGGACAGCGGGCTCCTACGAGCAGTACTTC.

This clonotype was counted between two and nine times. The genes are TRBV20-1 and TRBJ2-1; no clear D. With 0 bases removed from V and 9 bases from J, the gap between germline ends came to 12 bases. This CDR3 is 13 amino acids long. Germline V gives CDR1 DFQATT, CDR2 SNEGSKA (reference sequence). The CDR3 reads CSARDYLVGEQFF. As DNA, the CDR3 is TGCAGTGCTAGAGATTACCTCGTGGGTGAGCAGTTCTTC.

The V and J genes are TRBV12-3 or TRBV12-4 and TRBJ1-1; no definite D call. V lost 1 base, J lost 1 base, and 7 bases lay in between. This CDR3 contains 14 residues. The CDR3 reads CASSLVGWNTEAFF. CDR3 DNA sequence: TGTGCCAGCAGTTTAGTAGGATGGAACACTGAAGCTTTCTTT.

V usage is TRBV20-1 and J usage is TRBJ2-5; D tentatively reads TRBD1 or TRBD2 (5 bases each). Deletions cut 5 bases from V and 4 bases from J, with 17 bases between. Germline CDR1 DFQATT, CDR2 SNEGSKA (reference sequence). The CDR3 contains 14 residues. CDR3: CSAGLVGVGETQYF. CDR3 DNA sequence: TGCAGTGCTGGCCTGGTGGGGGTAGGAGAGACCCAGTACTTC.

The V call is TRBV5-1, the J call TRBJ2-1; TRBD2 aligns across 15 bases. CDR3 size: 18 residues. With 4 bases clipped from V and 0 bases from J, the junction kept 5 bases outside the gene matches. Germline lookup yields CDR1 SGHRS and CDR2 YFSETQ. The chain's CDR3 is CASSTGTSGRSSYNEQFF. Written as DNA, the CDR3 is TGCGCCAGCAGCACCGGGACTAGCGGGAGGAGCTCCTACAATGAGCAGTTCTTC.

V and J are TRBV15 and TRBJ2-7; D unresolved. The CDR3 extends over 12 amino acids. V shed 5 bases and J shed 4 bases, with 9 bases lying between them. CDR1 is LNHNV, CDR2 YYDKDF, per germline (reference sequence). The CDR3 sequence is CATSFRSYEQYF. The CDR3 bases are TGTGCCACCAGCTTCAGATCTTACGAGCAGTACTTC.

The chain links TRBV7-3 to TRBJ2-1; either TRBD1 or TRBD2 may supply D (6 bases each). Germline V gene lookup returns CDR1 SGHTA and CDR2 FQGTGA. The CDR3 has 15 residues. The V end lost 1 base, the J end lost 9 bases, and 16 bases lay between the germline ends. The CDR3 DNA sequence: TGTGCCAGCAGCTTAATAGGGGGGCCGGGCGGTGAGCAGTTCTTC. Amino acids: CASSLIGGPGGEQFF.

This clonotype has a handful of counts. The chain combines TRBV24-1 with TRBJ2-5; D might be TRBD2 (7 bases). CDR3 length: 16 residues. Trimming cost V 2 bases and J 3 bases, with 15 bases left between them. Germline loops: CDR1 KGHDR, CDR2 SFDVKD. The CDR3: CATSDYRGGGEETQYF. CDR3 DNA sequence: TGTGCCACCAGTGATTATAGGGGAGGGGGTGAAGAGACCCAGTACTTC.

This clonotype was seen more than once but under ten times. The chain uses TRBV6-6 and TRBJ1-2; TRBD1 is a possible D gene (5 bases). The CDR3 extends over 16 amino acids. V was pared by 0 bases and J by 4 bases, with 15 bases between. Germline lookup yields CDR1 MNHNY and CDR2 SVGAGI (reference sequence). CDR3 residues: CASSYSRAGLTYGYTF. CDR3 DNA: TGTGCCAGCAGTTACTCGAGAGCGGGGCTCACCTATGGCTACACCTTC.

This clonotype was counted a few times. The chain employs TRBV27 and TRBJ2-5, with 9 bases lining up with TRBD2. The germline CDR1 and CDR2 sequences are MNHEY and SMNVEV (reference sequence). J was trimmed by 5 bases and V by 6 bases; bases with no gene match: 10. The CDR3 is 15 residues long. CDR3 coding DNA: TGTGCCAGCAGGCCCCCCCTAGCGGGGTGGGAGACCCAGTACTTC. As protein: CASRPPLAGWETQYF.